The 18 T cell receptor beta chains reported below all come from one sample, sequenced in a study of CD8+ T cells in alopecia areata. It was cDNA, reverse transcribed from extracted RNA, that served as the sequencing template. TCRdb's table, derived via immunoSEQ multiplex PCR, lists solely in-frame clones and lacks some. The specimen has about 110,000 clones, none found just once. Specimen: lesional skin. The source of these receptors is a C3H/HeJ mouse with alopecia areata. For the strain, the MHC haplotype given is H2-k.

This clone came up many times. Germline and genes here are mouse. CDR3 residues: CASSFLGATGQLYF. The CDR3 DNA, read in part, is TGTGCCAGCAGTTTCCTGGGGGCCACCGGG. The chain uses TRBV14 and TRBJ2-2, with D possibly matching TRBD2 (7 bases). From the germline J gene comes the end of the CDR3, since the read stops 4 residues before it. Germline V CDR1 and CDR2: SGHDT, FRDEAV. V lost 1 base and J lost 4, with 8 bases in between. The CDR3 has 14 residues.

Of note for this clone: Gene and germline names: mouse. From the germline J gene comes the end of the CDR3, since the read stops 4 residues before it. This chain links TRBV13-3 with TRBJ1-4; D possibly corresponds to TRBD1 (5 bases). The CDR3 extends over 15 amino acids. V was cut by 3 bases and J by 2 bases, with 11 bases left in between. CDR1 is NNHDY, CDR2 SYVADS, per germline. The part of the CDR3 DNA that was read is TGTGCCAGCAGTGGTGGGGGGGACTCCAACGAA. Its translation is CASSGGGDSNE. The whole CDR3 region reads CASSGGGDSNERLFF.

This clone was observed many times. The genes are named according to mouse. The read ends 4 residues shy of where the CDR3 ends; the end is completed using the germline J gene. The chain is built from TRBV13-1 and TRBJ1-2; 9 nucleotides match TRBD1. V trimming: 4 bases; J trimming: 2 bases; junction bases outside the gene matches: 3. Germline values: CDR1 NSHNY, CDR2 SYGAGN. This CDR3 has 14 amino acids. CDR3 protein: CASSSGTGNSDYTF. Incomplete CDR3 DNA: TGTGCCAGCAGTTCCGGGACAGGGAACTCC.

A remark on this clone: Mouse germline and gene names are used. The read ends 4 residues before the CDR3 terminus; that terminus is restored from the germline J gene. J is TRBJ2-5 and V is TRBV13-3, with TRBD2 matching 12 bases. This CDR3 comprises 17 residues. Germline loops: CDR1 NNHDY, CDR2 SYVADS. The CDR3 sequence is CASSDARLGGRGDTQYF. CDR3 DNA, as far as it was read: TGTGCCAGCAGTGATGCAAGACTGGGGGGGCGCGGGGAC.

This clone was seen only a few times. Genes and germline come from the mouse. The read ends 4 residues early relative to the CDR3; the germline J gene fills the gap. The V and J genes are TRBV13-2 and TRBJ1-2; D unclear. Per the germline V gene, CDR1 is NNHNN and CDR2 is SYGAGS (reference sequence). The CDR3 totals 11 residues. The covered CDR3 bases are TGTGCCAGCGGTGATCAGTCC. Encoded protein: CASGDQS. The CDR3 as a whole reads CASGDQSDYTF.

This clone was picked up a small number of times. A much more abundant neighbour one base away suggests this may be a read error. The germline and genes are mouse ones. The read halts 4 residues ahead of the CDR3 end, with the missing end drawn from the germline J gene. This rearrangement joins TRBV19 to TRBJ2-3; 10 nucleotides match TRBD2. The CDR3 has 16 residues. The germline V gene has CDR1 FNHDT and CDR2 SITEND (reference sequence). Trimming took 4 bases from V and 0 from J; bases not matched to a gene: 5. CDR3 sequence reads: CASSPGLGSSAETLYF. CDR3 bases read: TGTGCCAGCAGTCCGGGACTGGGGTCTAGTGCAGAA.

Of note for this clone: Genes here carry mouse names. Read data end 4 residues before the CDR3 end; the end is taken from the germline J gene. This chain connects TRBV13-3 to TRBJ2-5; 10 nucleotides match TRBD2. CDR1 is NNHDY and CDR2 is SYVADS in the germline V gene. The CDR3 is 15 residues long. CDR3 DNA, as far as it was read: TGTGCCAGCAGTGAGTCCGGGACTGGGGAAGAC. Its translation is CASSESGTGED. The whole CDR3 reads CASSESGTGEDTQYF.

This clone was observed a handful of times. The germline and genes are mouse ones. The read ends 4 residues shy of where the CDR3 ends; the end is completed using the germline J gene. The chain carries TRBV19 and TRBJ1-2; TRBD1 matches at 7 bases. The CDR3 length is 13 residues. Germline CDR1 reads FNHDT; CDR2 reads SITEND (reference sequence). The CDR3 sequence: CASSWTGESDYTF. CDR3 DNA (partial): TGTGCCAGCAGTTGGACAGGAGAGTCC. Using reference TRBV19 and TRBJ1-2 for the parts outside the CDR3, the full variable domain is GGIITQTPKFLIGQEGQKLTLKCQQNFNHDTMYWYRQDSGKGLRLIYYSITENDLQKGDLSEGYDASREKKSSFSLTVTSAQKNEMAVFLCASSWTGESDYTFGSGTRLLVI.

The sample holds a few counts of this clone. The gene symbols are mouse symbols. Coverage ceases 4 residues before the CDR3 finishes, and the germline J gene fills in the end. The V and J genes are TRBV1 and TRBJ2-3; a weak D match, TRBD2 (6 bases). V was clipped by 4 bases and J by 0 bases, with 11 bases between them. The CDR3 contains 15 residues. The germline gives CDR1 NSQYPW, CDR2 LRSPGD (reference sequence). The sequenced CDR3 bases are TGCACCTGCAGTGGCCCTGGGGTTAGTGCAGAA. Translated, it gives CTCSGPGVSAE. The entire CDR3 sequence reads CTCSGPGVSAETLYF.

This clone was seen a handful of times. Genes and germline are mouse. Partial CDR3 DNA: TGTGCCAGCAGTATGATATGGGGGGAT. It encodes CASSMIWGD. The whole CDR3 reads CASSMIWGDEQYF. V gene TRBV19 combines with J gene TRBJ2-7, with 7 bases identical to TRBD2. Read sequence stops 4 residues before the CDR3 end, and the germline J gene provides the missing end. Germline CDR1 is FNHDT and CDR2 is SITEND (reference sequence). The length of the CDR3 is 13 residues. Drawing the rest from reference TRBV19 and TRBJ2-7, the complete variable domain is GGIITQTPKFLIGQEGQKLTLKCQQNFNHDTMYWYRQDSGKGLRLIYYSITENDLQKGDLSEGYDASREKKSSFSLTVTSAQKNEMAVFLCASSMIWGDEQYFGPGTRLTVL.

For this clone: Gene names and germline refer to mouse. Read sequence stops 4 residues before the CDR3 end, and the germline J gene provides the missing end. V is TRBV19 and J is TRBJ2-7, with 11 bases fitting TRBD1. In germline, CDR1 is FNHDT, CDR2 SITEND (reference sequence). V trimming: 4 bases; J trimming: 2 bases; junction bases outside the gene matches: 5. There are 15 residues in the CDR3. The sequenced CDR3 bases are TGTGCCAGCAGTCCCCGGGACAGGGGGGCCTAT. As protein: CASSPRDRGAY. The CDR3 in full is CASSPRDRGAYEQYF.

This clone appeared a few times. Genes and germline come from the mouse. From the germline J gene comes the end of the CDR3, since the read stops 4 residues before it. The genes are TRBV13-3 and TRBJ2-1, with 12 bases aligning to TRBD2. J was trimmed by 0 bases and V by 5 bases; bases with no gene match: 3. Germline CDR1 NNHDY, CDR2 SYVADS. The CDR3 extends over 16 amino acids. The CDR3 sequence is CASRPTGGANYAEQFF. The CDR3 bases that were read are TGTGCCAGCAGACCGACTGGGGGGGCTAACTATGCT.

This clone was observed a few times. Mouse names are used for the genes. CDR3 protein: CTCSADQANNERLFF. The part of the CDR3 DNA that was read is TGCACCTGCAGTGCAGACCAGGCCAATAACGAA. The V gene is TRBV1, the J gene TRBJ1-4; D gene uncertain. With the read ending 4 residues before the CDR3 end, the germline J gene is used to fill in that end. From germline, CDR1 is NSQYPW and CDR2 LRSPGD (reference sequence). V was cut by 0 bases and J by 5 bases, with 10 bases left in between. CDR3 size: 15 residues. The full variable domain, in which reference TRBV1 and TRBJ1-4 provide the parts outside the CDR3, is VTLLEQNPRWRLVPRGQAVNLRCILKNSQYPWMSWYQQDLQKQLQWLFTLRSPGDKEVKSLPGADYLATRVTDTELRLQVANMSQGRTLYCTCSADQANNERLFFGHGTKLSVL.

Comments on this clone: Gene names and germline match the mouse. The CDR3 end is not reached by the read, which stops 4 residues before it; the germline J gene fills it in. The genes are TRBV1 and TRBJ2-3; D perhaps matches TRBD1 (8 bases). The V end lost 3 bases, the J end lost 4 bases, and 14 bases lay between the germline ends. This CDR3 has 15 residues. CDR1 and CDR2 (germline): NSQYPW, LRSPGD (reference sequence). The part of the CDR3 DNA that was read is TGCACCTGCAGTGCGCACAGGGGGGCCCCAGAA. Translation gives CTCSAHRGAPE. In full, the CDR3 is CTCSAHRGAPETLYF.

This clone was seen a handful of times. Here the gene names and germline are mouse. The CDR3 region is CASSDVRRDTQYF. The CDR3 bases that were read are TGTGCCAGCAGTGATGTCAGGAGGGAC. The gene calls are TRBV13-3 and TRBJ2-5; D gene ambiguous. With the read ending 4 residues before the CDR3 end, the germline J gene is used to fill in that end. Germline lookup yields CDR1 NNHDY and CDR2 SYVADS. CDR3 length: 13 residues.

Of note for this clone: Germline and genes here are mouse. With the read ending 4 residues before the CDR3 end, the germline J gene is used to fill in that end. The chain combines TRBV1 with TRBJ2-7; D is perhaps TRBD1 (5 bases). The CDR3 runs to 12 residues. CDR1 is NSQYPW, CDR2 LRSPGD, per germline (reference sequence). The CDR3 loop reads CTCGEQGYEQYF. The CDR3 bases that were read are TGCACCTGCGGTGAGCAGGGTTAT.

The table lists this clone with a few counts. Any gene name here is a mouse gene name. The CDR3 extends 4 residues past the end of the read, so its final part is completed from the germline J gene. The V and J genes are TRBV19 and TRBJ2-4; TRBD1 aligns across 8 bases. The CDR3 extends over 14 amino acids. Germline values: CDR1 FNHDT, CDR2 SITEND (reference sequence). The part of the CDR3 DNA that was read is TGTGCCAGCAGTATACGGGGACAGGAAAAC. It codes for CASSIRGQEN. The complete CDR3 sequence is CASSIRGQENTLYF.

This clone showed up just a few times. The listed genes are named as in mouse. The covered CDR3 bases are TGTGCCAGCAGTATCCGCAGGGGTAGTGCAGAA. This translates into CASSIRRGSAE. From start to end, the CDR3 is CASSIRRGSAETLYF. J is TRBJ2-3 and V is TRBV19; possible D gene TRBD1, 6 bases. The read comes to an end 4 residues before the CDR3 does, leaving the germline J gene to fill in the end. CDR1 and CDR2 (germline): FNHDT, SITEND (reference sequence). CDR3 length: 15 amino acids. Trimming removed 2 bases at V and 0 bases at J, with 10 bases between. Full variable domain (remainder filled in from reference TRBV19 and TRBJ2-3): GGIITQTPKFLIGQEGQKLTLKCQQNFNHDTMYWYRQDSGKGLRLIYYSITENDLQKGDLSEGYDASREKKSSFSLTVTSAQKNEMAVFLCASSIRRGSAETLYFGSGTRLTVL.